The 6 T cell receptor beta chains given below trace back to one sample, sequenced in a study of blood T cells in healthy people across ages (dated by TCRdb to the mid-2010s). Library preparation was by 5' RACE. Instrument used: Illumina HiSeq 2500. A second PCR of about 6 to 11 cycles was performed with a sample-barcoded 5' primer and a J-beta primer mix. TCRdb's own reprocessing of the public reads used fastp at Q25 and MiXCR and kept productive beta chains. Here each entry gathers all rows of one CDR3 protein and keeps the most common genes and DNA. A total of about 510,000 distinct CDR3 sequences appear in this sample, about a quarter of them only once. 3% to 4% of the sample belongs to the ten largest clones. The data were also submitted as part of a second study, on T cells of mothers and their children.

Sequences were obtained from blood. The receptor set was obtained from a boy younger than 10 in good health.

This clonotype has only a few counts. The V call is TRBV30, the J call TRBJ1-2; perhaps TRBD1 as D (6 bases). The CDR3 is 13 residues long. V dropped 1 base and J dropped 0 bases, with 6 bases sitting between them. CDR1 GTSNPN and CDR2 SVGIG come from the germline V gene (reference sequence). Here the CDR3 reads CAWSAGANYGYTF. The CDR3 DNA follows: TGTGCCTGGAGTGCAGGGGCTAACTATGGCTACACCTTC.

This clonotype was counted a few times. This chain joins TRBV29-1 and TRBJ2-5; D is perhaps TRBD2 (5 bases). The ends were cut back, 5 bases at V and 2 bases at J, with 9 bases in the middle. The CDR3 loop spans 12 amino acids. Germline V gene lookup returns CDR1 SQVTM and CDR2 ANQGSEA. The CDR3 loop reads CSVYGEQETQYF. The CDR3 nucleotides are TGCAGCGTTTACGGGGAGCAAGAGACCCAGTACTTC.

This clonotype was found a few times. The chain is built from TRBV12-3 or TRBV12-4 and TRBJ2-1; D is possibly TRBD2 (5 bases). The CDR3 covers 14 residues. The ends were cut back, 2 bases at V and 5 bases at J, with 10 bases in the middle. For the CDR3, the DNA is TGTGCCAGCAGTTTAAGTCTAGCCGACAATGAGCAGTTCTTC. Residues: CASSLSLADNEQFF.

The chain has TRBV4-1 and TRBJ2-1; 12 positions agree with TRBD2. V trimming: 0 bases; J trimming: 9 bases; junction bases outside the gene matches: 6. CDR1 and CDR2 from the germline V gene are MGHRA and YSYEKL. The CDR3 runs to 16 residues. The CDR3 sequence is CASSQDPSGGATEQFF. The CDR3 DNA reads TGCGCCAGCAGCCAAGATCCTAGCGGGGGGGCCACTGAGCAGTTCTTC.

To note about this clonotype: The conserved closing phenylalanine or tryptophan is absent in this CDR3, likely reflecting a read error. The rearrangement links TRBV10-3 to TRBJ2-5, with 11 bases that match TRBD2. The J call may be wrong; the DNA end is better matched by TRBJ2-1. The CDR3 extends over 15 amino acids. Per the germline V gene, CDR1 is ENHRY and CDR2 is SYGVKD. CDR3 in DNA: TGTGCCATCAGAAGTCCTAGCGGGGGGCAGAATGAGCAGTTCGTC. It translates to CAIRSPSGGQNEQFV.

The rearrangement links TRBV20-1 to TRBJ2-5; TRBD2 matches 10 bases. J was trimmed by 5 bases and V by 1 base; bases with no gene match: 7. This CDR3 spans 15 amino acids. Germline CDR1 reads DFQATT; CDR2 reads SNEGSKA (reference sequence). The CDR3 sequence: CSARGLAGLMETQYF. The CDR3 DNA is TGCAGTGCTAGAGGACTAGCGGGTTTGATGGAGACCCAGTACTTC.